The next 20 T cell receptor beta chains were all read from a single sample in a study of CD8+ T cells in alopecia areata. Extracted RNA was reverse transcribed, and the resulting cDNA served as sequencing template. Some clones are missing from TCRdb's copy, which holds only in-frame ones; the method was immunoSEQ multiplex PCR. The sample contains about 180,000 clones, approximately 56% of which appear only once. This material consisted of CD4+ T cells sorted from blood, taken at week 0. These receptors all come from a human donor with alopecia areata.

This clone was detected only a few times. The chain combines TRBV4-1 with TRBJ1-2; D unclear. Germline V gives CDR1 MGHRA, CDR2 YSYEKL. The CDR3 has 16 amino acids. Trimming left V 0 bases short and J 0 bases short, with 11 bases between. Here the CDR3 DNA reads TGCGCCAGCAGCCAAGATGACCGGGGAACTAACTATGGCTACACCTTC. Translation gives CASSQDDRGTNYGYTF.

The sample holds a few counts of this clone. The gene calls are TRBV20-1 and TRBJ1-2; D call uncertain. The CDR3 length is 10 residues. V was trimmed by 5 bases and J by 1 base, leaving 2 bases between them. CDR1 DFQATT and CDR2 SNEGSKA come from the germline V gene (reference sequence). The CDR3 sequence: CSAFNYGYTF. The CDR3 nucleotides read TGCAGTGCTTTTAACTATGGCTACACCTTC.

This clone came up once. The chain links TRBV13 to TRBJ2-5, with a tentative D call TRBD2 (6 bases). V was cut by 5 bases and J by 4 bases, with 11 bases left in between. The germline V gene has CDR1 PRHDT and CDR2 FYEKMQ (reference sequence). The CDR3 runs to 13 residues. CDR3 in amino acids: CASSGGTGETQYF. In DNA form, the CDR3 reads TGTGCCAGCAGCGGGGGGACTGGAGAGACCCAGTACTTC.

This clone was found a few times. The chain combines TRBV14 with TRBJ1-6; tentative D call: TRBD1 (5 bases). CDR3 length: 14 amino acids. Trimming took 2 bases from V and 9 from J, leaving 11 bases between them. Germline assignment: CDR1 SGHDN and CDR2 FVKESK. The CDR3 sequence is CASSQTRGGSPLHF. The CDR3 DNA reads as TGTGCCAGCAGCCAAACCCGGGGGGGTTCACCCCTCCACTTT.

This chain connects TRBV14 to TRBJ1-5; 7 bases line up with TRBD1. The CDR3 is made up of 15 amino acids. The germline V gene encodes CDR1 SGHDN and CDR2 FVKESK. V was clipped by 0 bases and J by 1 base; unmatched bases: 0. The CDR3 DNA reads TGTGCCAGCAGCCAAGACAGGGGGAGCAATCAGCCCCAGCATTTT. It yields the protein CASSQDRGSNQPQHF.

This chain connects TRBV29-1 to TRBJ2-5; D is unresolved. This CDR3 is 12 amino acids long. The V gene's germline CDR1 is SQVTM and CDR2 ANQGSEA. The V end lost 5 bases, the J end lost 1 base, and 8 bases lay between the germline ends. The CDR3 protein is CSVPGPQETQYF. The CDR3 DNA sequence: TGCAGCGTTCCCGGACCCCAAGAGACCCAGTACTTC.

V gene TRBV4-1 combines with J gene TRBJ1-6, with no clear D. The length of the CDR3 is 15 residues. Germline assignment: CDR1 MGHRA and CDR2 YSYEKL. Trimming stripped 0 bases from V and 6 bases from J, with 9 bases between. The CDR3: CASSQESGPNSPLHF. CDR3 nucleotides: TGCGCCAGCAGCCAAGAGTCCGGACCTAATTCACCCCTCCACTTT.

Only a few counts were recorded for this clone. The rearrangement joins TRBV30 to TRBJ1-5; D possibly corresponds to TRBD1 (6 bases). Germline V gives CDR1 GTSNPN, CDR2 SVGIG (reference sequence). With 3 bases removed from V and 0 bases from J, the gap between germline ends came to 12 bases. The CDR3 runs 15 residues. DNA for the CDR3: TGTGCCTGGAGGAACAGGGCCAATAGCAATCAGCCCCAGCATTTT. This codes for CAWRNRANSNQPQHF.

This chain connects TRBV6-1 to TRBJ1-2; D is unresolved. Trimming cost V 6 bases and J 0 bases, with 14 bases left between them. The length of the CDR3 is 15 residues. CDR1 and CDR2 from the germline V gene are MNHNS and SASEGT. CDR3 region: CASRERLSTNYGYTF. For the CDR3, the DNA is TGTGCCAGCAGGGAAAGACTCTCCACTAACTATGGCTACACCTTC.

The chain joins TRBV29-1 to TRBJ1-4, with TRBD1 as a possible D gene (5 bases). From germline, CDR1 is SQVTM and CDR2 ANQGSEA. V was cut by 6 bases and J by 8 bases, with 13 bases left in between. This CDR3 has 12 residues. CDR3 DNA: TGCAGCGTAAGGACAATGGGGGAAAAACTGTTTTTT. It is translated as CSVRTMGEKLFF. The complete variable domain, with remaining parts taken from reference TRBV29-1 and TRBJ1-4, reads SAVISQKPSRDICQRGTSLTIQCQVDSQVTMMFWYRQQPGQSLTLIATANQGSEATYESGFVIDKFPISRPNLTFSTLTVSNMSPEDSSIYLCSVRTMGEKLFFGSGTQLSVL.

This clone has a handful of counts. The rearrangement uses TRBV4-2 and TRBJ1-1; D remains ambiguous. Germline-derived CDR1 and CDR2 are LGHNA and YNFKEQ. This CDR3 region has 13 residues. V dropped 0 bases and J dropped 7 bases, with 9 bases sitting between them. The CDR3 region has the DNA TGTGCCAGCAGCCAAGATTTGGGAAGTGAAGCTTTCTTT. This sequence encodes CASSQDLGSEAFF.

The rearrangement joins TRBV30 to TRBJ1-2; D is unclear. Between the trimmed V and J ends, which lost 2 bases and 7 bases, there was a span of 11 bases. CDR3 length: 12 residues. Looked up from germline, CDR1 is GTSNPN and CDR2 is SVGIG (reference sequence). CDR3 residues: CAWSWVAGGYTF. In nucleotides, the CDR3 is TGTGCCTGGAGTTGGGTGGCAGGTGGCTACACCTTC. Full variable domain (rest looked up from reference TRBV30 and TRBJ1-2): SQTIHQWPATLVQPVGSPLSLECTVEGTSNPNLYWYRQAAGRGLQLLFYSVGIGQISSEVPQNLSASRPQDRQFILSSKKLLLSDSGFYLCAWSWVAGGYTFGSGTRLTVV.

V and J are TRBV29-1 and TRBJ1-1; D is perhaps TRBD1 (6 bases). V was clipped by 3 bases and J by 4 bases, with 12 bases between them. Germline V gene data show CDR1 as SQVTM and CDR2 as ANQGSEA. The CDR3 has 13 residues. The CDR3 coding sequence is TGCAGCGTTGAGAAGGGGGGGTTCACTGAAGCTTTCTTT. This encodes CSVEKGGFTEAFF.

This chain uses TRBV6-5 with TRBJ1-1; weak D call: TRBD1 (6 bases). Trimming took off 6 bases at V and 7 bases at J, with 15 bases between the two ends. The germline gives CDR1 MNHEY, CDR2 SVGAGI. CDR3 size: 13 residues. The CDR3 bases are TGTGCCAGCAGAATGGACAGTACATTTGAAGCTTTCTTT. The encoded protein is CASRMDSTFEAFF.

The chain carries TRBV7-3 and TRBJ2-5; the match to TRBD2 covers 9 bases. Germline assignment: CDR1 SGHTA and CDR2 FQGTGA. The CDR3 spans 15 residues. The trim removed 1 base at V and 4 bases at J, leaving 4 bases unmatched. CDR3 bases: TGTGCCAGCAGCTTAATGGGTAGCGGGGGAGAGACCCAGTACTTC. Protein sequence: CASSLMGSGGETQYF.

This clone was counted between two and nine times. The CDR3 bases are TGCAGCGTTGTGTCAGGGGATCATCAGTACTTC. It specifies CSVVSGDHQYF. This chain joins TRBV29-1 and TRBJ2-7; possible D gene TRBD1, 6 bases. V gave up 4 bases and J gave up 10 bases, with 14 bases separating them. This CDR3 contains 11 residues. Germline V gene sequence: CDR1 SQVTM, CDR2 ANQGSEA.

This chain joins TRBV5-1 and TRBJ2-5; D is unclear. CDR1 is SGHRS, CDR2 YFSETQ, per germline. The CDR3 runs 14 residues. The V gene lost 6 bases and the J gene lost 4 bases, with 16 bases spanning the gap. CDR3 in amino acids: CASTTARPGETQYF. CDR3 sequence (DNA): TGCGCCAGCACCACTGCACGTCCAGGAGAGACCCAGTACTTC.

This rearrangement joins TRBV29-1 to TRBJ1-5; TRBD1 aligns across 7 bases. The ends lost 4 bases at V and 10 bases at J; junction bases unmatched: 7. The CDR3 consists of 12 residues. Per the germline V gene, CDR1 is SQVTM and CDR2 is ANQGSEA. The CDR3 coding sequence is TGCAGCGTTGGGAACAGGGGTGTTCCCCAGCATTTT. It translates to CSVGNRGVPQHF.

The V call is TRBV29-1, the J call TRBJ2-7; perhaps TRBD1 as D (6 bases). V was trimmed by 8 bases and J by 2 bases, leaving 10 bases between them. Germline loops: CDR1 SQVTM, CDR2 ANQGSEA. The CDR3 is made up of 11 amino acids. CDR3 protein: CSIRGPYEQYF. CDR3 DNA: TGCAGCATCAGGGGACCCTACGAGCAGTACTTC.

The genes are TRBV7-6 and TRBJ1-5; D is perhaps TRBD1 (5 bases). The germline CDR1 and CDR2 sequences are SGHVS and FNYEAQ. This CDR3 has 14 residues. Trimming removed 2 bases from V and 6 bases from J, with 11 bases in between. CDR3 DNA sequence: TGTGCCAGCAGCTTAAATGAGGGGACTCAGCCCCAGCATTTT. Residues: CASSLNEGTQPQHF.